This T cell receptor beta chain originates from a study of T cell repertoires in cytomegalovirus infection. Study-wide context: In public TCR beta signatures, there were indications of both CMV infection and matching HLA type. The study, taken as a whole, reports: Cumulated frequencies of public TCR beta families served to identify carriers of CMV plus the relevant HLA. CMV-specific TCR beta clonotypes restricted by HLA-C dominated the ex vivo response.

CDR3 length: 13 residues. CDR1 and CDR2 (germline): SEHNR, FQNEAQ (reference sequence). V dropped 3 bases and J dropped 6 bases, with 11 bases sitting between them. This clonotype was picked up a small number of times. The antigen is unknown. MiXCR, applied by TCRdb to the reads, yields one record per CDR3 protein. The sample shows approximately 500,000 distinct CDR3 sequences, 16% of them seen only once. The chain uses TRBV7-9 and TRBJ1-1; D unresolved. The sequencing input was CD8+ T cells from PBMCs. This sequence was found in a human donor in good health (CMV status not recorded). Some clones in this sample may be carry-over from other donors' samples. CDR3 nucleotide sequence: TGTGCCAGCAGCTTGGCTAGGACGCCTGAAGCTTTCTTT. Protein product: CASSLARTPEAFF. The entire variable domain, with the rest obtained from reference TRBV7-9 and TRBJ1-1, is as follows: DTGVSQNPRHKITKRGQNVTFRCDPISEHNRLYWYRQTLGQGPEFLTYFQNEAQLEKSRLLSDRFSAERPKGSFSTLEIQRTEQGDSAMYLCASSLARTPEAFFGQGTRLTVV.